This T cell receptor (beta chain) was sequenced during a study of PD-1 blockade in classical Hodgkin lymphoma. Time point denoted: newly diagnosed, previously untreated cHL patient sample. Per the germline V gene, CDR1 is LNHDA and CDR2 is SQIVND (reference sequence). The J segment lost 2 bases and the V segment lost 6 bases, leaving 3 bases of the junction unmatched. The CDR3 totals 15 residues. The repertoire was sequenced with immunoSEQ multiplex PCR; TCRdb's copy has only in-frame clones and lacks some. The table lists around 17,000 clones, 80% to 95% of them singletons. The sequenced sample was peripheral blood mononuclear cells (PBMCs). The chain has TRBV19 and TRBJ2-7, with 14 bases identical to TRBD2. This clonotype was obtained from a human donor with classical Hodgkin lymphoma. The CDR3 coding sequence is TGTGCCAGTAGCCGGACTAGCGGGAGGACCTACGAGCAGTACTTC. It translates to CASSRTSGRTYEQYF.